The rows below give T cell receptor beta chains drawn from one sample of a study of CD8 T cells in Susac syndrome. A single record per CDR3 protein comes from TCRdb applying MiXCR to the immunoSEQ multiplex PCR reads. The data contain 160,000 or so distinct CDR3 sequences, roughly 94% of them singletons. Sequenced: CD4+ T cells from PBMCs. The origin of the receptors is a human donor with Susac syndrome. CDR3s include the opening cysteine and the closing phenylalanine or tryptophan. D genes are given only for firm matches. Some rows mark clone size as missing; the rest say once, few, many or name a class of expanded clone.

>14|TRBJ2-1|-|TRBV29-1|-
TGCAGCGTTGATGGGTCGTATCGGGACAATGAGCAGTTCTTC
CSVDGSYRDNEQFF
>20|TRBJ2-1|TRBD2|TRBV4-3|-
TGCGCCAGCAGCCAAGGCTCACTAGCGGGGCCTCCGAGCTCCTACAATGAGCAGTTCTTC
CASSQGSLAGPPSSYNEQFF
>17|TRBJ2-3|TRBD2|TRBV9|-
TGTGCCAGCAGCGTCGGACTAGCGGGGCCCCTCGAGGATACGCAGTATTTT
CASSVGLAGPLEDTQYF
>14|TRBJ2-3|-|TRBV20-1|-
TGCAGTGCCGCCCGGACAGCTAGCACAGATACGCAGTATTTT
CSAARTASTDTQYF
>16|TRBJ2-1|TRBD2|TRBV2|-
TGTGCCAGCAGTGGGGATCGGGGGGTGTCCTACAATGAGCAGTTCTTC
CASSGDRGVSYNEQFF
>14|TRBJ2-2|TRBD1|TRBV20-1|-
TGCAGTGCTAAGGAGGGGACAGGGGGCCGGGAGCTGTTTTTT
CSAKEGTGGRELFF
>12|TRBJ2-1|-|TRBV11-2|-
TGTGCCAGCAGCTTAGACATCGTCCAGCAGTTCTTC
CASSLDIVQQFF
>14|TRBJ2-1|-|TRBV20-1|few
TGCAGTCTCGATTACGGGGTAGGGTACAATGAGCAGTTCTTC
CSLDYGVGYNEQFF
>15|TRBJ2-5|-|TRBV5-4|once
TGTGCCAGCAGCTCGGAACAGACTTGGTCAGAGACCCAGTACTTC
CASSSEQTWSETQYF
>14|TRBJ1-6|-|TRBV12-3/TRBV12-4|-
TGTGCCAGCAGTTTAAGGGTGGGGGAGTCACCCCTCCACTTT
CASSLRVGESPLHF